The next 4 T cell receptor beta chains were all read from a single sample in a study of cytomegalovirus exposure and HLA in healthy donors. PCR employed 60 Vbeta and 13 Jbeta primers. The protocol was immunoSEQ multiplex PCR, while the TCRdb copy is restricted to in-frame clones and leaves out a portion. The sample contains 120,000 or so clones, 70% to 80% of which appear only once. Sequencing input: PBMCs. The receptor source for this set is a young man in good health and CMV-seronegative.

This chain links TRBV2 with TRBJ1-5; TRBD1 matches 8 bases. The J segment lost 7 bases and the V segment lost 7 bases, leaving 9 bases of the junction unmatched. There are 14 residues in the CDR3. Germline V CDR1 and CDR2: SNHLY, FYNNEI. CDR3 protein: CASTSDRGEQPQHF. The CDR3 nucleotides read TGTGCCAGCACCTCAGACAGGGGTGAACAGCCCCAGCATTTT.

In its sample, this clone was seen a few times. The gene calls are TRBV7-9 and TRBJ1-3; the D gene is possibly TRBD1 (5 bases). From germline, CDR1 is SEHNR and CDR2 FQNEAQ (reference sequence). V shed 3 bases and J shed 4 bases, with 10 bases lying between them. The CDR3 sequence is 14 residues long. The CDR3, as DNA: TGTGCCAGCAGCTTGACAGAATTCGGAAACACCATATATTTT. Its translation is CASSLTEFGNTIYF.

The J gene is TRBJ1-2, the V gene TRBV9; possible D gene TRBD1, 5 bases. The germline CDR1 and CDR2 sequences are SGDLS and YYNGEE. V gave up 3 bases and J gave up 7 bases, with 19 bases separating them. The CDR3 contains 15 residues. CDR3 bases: TGTGCCAGCAGCGCCTCCCCCGGGGGGAATGGTGGCTACACCTTC. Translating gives CASSASPGGNGGYTF.

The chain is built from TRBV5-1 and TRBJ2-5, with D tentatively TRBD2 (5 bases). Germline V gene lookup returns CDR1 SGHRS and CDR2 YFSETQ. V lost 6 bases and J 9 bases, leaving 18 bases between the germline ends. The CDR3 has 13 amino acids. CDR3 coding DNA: TGCGCCAGCAACAAACTGTCGGAGGAGGCCCAGTACTTC. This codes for CASNKLSEEAQYF.